This T cell receptor (beta chain) was obtained from a study of T cell changes during pregnancy in multiple sclerosis. Generated by immunoSEQ multiplex PCR, the TCRdb table keeps only in-frame clones and is missing some. The sample lists roughly 50,000 clones, more than 85% occurring once. V was cut by 3 bases and J by 4 bases, with 13 bases left in between. Per the germline V gene, CDR1 is LGHNA and CDR2 is YSLEER. The CDR3 consists of 15 residues. This specimen was CD4+ T cells from peripheral blood mononuclear cells, taken after pregnancy. This rearrangement joins TRBV4-3 to TRBJ1-3; a weak D match, TRBD1 (6 bases). The receptor was derived from a female donor with multiple sclerosis, enrolled in a pregnancy study. This CDR3 is CASSQIGGLGNTIYF. DNA for the CDR3: TGCGCCAGCAGCCAGATAGGGGGTTTAGGAAACACCATATATTTT.